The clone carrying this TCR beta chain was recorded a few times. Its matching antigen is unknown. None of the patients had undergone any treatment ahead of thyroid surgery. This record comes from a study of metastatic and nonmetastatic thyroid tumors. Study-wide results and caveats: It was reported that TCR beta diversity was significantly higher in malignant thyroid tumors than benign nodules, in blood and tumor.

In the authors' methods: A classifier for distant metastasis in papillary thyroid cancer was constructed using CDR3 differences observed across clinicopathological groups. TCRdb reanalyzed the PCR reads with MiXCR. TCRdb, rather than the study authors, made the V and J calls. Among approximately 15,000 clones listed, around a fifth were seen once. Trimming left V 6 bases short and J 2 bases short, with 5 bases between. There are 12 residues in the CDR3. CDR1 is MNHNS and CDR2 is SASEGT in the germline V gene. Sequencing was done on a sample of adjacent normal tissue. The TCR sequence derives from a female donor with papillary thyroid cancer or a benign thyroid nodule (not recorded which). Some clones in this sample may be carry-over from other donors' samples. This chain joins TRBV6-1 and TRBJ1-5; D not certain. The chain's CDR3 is CASRSGNQPQHF. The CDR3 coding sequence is TGTGCCAGCAGGTCGGGCAATCAGCCCCAGCATTTT.